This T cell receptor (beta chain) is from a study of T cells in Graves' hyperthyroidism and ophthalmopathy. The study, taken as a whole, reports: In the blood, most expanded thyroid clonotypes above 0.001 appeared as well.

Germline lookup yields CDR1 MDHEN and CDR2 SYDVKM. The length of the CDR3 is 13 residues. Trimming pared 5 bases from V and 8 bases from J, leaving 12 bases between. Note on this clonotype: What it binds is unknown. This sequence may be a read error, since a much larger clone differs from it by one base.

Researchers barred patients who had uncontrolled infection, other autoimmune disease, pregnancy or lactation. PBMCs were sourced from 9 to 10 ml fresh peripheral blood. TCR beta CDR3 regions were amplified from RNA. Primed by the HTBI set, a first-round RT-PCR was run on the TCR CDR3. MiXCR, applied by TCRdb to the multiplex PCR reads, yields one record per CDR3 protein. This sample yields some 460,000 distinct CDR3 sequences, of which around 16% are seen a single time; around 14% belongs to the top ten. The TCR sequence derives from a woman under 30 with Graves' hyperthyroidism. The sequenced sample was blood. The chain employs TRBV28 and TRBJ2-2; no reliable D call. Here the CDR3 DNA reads TGTGCCAGCAGTCCCGGTGGAAGGGGGGAGCTGTTTTTT. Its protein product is CASSPGGRGELFF.